Shown below are 4 T cell receptor beta chains from a single sample sequenced in a study of blood T cell repertoires in COVID-19. Some clones are missing from TCRdb's copy, which holds only in-frame ones; the method was immunoSEQ multiplex PCR. This repertoire shows about 270,000 clones, 75% to 90% found once; its top ten account for roughly 9.6%. Sequencing was done on a sample of peripheral blood. These receptors came from a woman in her seventies with acute or convalescent COVID-19.

This chain joins TRBV2 and TRBJ1-1, with TRBD1 matching over 7 bases. With V trimmed by 4 bases and J by 4 bases, 6 bases remained unmatched. The germline CDR1 and CDR2 sequences are SNHLY and FYNNEI. The CDR3 covers 14 residues. The CDR3 DNA reads as TGTGCCAGCAGTGCCCAGGGGGGCGTCACTGAAGCTTTCTTT. Translation: CASSAQGGVTEAFF.

V gene TRBV5-1 combines with J gene TRBJ2-2; D call uncertain. Deletions cut 4 bases from V and 3 bases from J, with 16 bases between. CDR3 size: 16 residues. The germline gives CDR1 SGHRS, CDR2 YFSETQ. The CDR3 is CASSPSSTHYTGELFF. CDR3 DNA sequence: TGCGCCAGCAGCCCATCCAGTACCCATTACACCGGGGAGCTGTTTTTT.

The V gene is TRBV5-4, the J gene TRBJ1-2; 8 bases match TRBD1. From germline, CDR1 is SGHNT and CDR2 YYREEE (reference sequence). The ends lost 6 bases at V and 7 bases at J; junction bases unmatched: 23. The CDR3 runs to 18 residues. The CDR3, as DNA: TGTGCCAGCATTAGGGGAGGACAGGGCCCATCACTCCCGGGTGGCTACACCTTC. Translated, it gives CASIRGGQGPSLPGGYTF.

The V call is TRBV2, the J call TRBJ2-3; no definite D call. The V gene lost 7 bases and the J gene lost 5 bases, with 4 bases spanning the gap. The CDR3 is 10 residues long. Germline CDR1 is SNHLY and CDR2 is FYNNEI. The CDR3: CASNRDTQYF. The DNA for the CDR3 is TGTGCCAGCAATAGAGATACGCAGTATTTT. The whole variable domain, remainder taken from reference TRBV2 and TRBJ2-3, is EPEVTQTPSHQVTQMGQEVILRCVPISNHLYFYWYRQILGQKVEFLVSFYNNEISEKSEIFDDQFSVERPDGSNFTLKIRSTKLEDSAMYFCASNRDTQYFGPGTRLTVL.